This TCR beta chain appears in the sequencing data of a study of T-cell memory formation after mild COVID-19. Study findings and constraints: Clones that contracted from day 15 to 85 were balanced CD4/CD8, while later expanders leaned CD4+.

A single record per CDR3 protein comes from TCRdb applying MiXCR to the 5' RACE reads. The sample lists roughly 500,000 distinct CDR3 sequences, around 21% occurring once. This clonotype was observed once. Antigen specificity is unknown. This CDR3 spans 17 amino acids. V lost 4 bases to trimming and J lost 2 bases; unmatched junction nucleotides: 17. Germline-derived CDR1 and CDR2 are GTSNPN and SVGIG (reference sequence). J is TRBJ2-7 and V is TRBV30; 7 bases fit TRBD2. The sequence derives from an adult woman who had mild COVID-19 (a few samples of this study predate the infection). Cell type and time point are not known. The sample taken for sequencing was PBMCs or a T cell subset sorted from them (not recorded which). The CDR3 DNA reads TGTGCCTGGACGTCCGGGGGGTTGGGACCACCAACCTACGAGCAGTACTTC. Translating it yields CAWTSGGLGPPTYEQYF.